This TCR beta chain emerged from a study of blood T cell repertoires in COVID-19. Study-wide context: Samples came from the United States, Italy and Spain, spanning acute and convalescent COVID-19.

After removal of 6 bases from V and 7 bases from J, the junction contained 6 bases not matched to a gene. CDR3 length equals 14 residues. Germline V gene sequence: CDR1 MNHEY, CDR2 SVGAGI. Sequenced by immunoSEQ multiplex PCR; TCRdb stores in-frame clones only, minus some. In the table there are about 260,000 clones, about 88% of which are singletons. This clone was observed a handful of times. The rearrangement links TRBV6-5 to TRBJ2-2; 9 bases are a match to TRBD2. Source material: PBMCs or T cells enriched from blood (not recorded which). The sequence was collected from a man aged 30-40 years with acute COVID-19. CDR3 residues: CASRFSGGGGELFF. In DNA form, the CDR3 reads TGTGCCAGCAGATTTAGCGGGGGAGGCGGGGAGCTGTTTTTT.